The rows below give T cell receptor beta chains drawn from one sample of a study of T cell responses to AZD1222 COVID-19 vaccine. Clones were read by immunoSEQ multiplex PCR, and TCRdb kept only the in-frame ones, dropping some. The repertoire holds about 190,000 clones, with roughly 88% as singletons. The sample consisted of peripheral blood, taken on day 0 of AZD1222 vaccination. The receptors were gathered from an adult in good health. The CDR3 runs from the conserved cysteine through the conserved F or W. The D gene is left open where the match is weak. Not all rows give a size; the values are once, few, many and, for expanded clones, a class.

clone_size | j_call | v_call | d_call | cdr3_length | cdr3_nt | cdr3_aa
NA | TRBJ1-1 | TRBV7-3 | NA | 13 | TGTGCCAGCAGCTTAATCAGGAACACTGAAGCTTTCTTT | CASSLIRNTEAFF
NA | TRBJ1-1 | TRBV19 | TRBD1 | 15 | TGTGCCAGTAGTGCCAGGGGGGCCCCGAACACTGAAGCTTTCTTT | CASSARGAPNTEAFF
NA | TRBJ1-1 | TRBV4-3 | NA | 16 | TGCGCCAGCAGCCAAGGCGCCAGATCACTGAACACTGAAGCTTTCTTT | CASSQGARSLNTEAFF
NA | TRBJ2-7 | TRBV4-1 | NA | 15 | TGCGCCAGCAGCCCACGTTCTAGCGTAGTCTACGAGCAGTACTTC | CASSPRSSVVYEQYF
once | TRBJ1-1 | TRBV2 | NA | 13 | TGTGCCAACAAAAGGGGTGCTGGCACTGAAGCTTTCTTT | CANKRGAGTEAFF
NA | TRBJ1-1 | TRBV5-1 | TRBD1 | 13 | TGCGCCAGCAGCTCTATAGACAGGGGAGAAGCTTTCTTT | CASSSIDRGEAFF
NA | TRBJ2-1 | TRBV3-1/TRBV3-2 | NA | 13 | TGTGCCAGCAGCCAAGCAGGTTCGGATGAGCAGTTCTTC | CASSQAGSDEQFF
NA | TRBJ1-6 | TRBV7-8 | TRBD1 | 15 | TGTGCCAGCAGCTTATTGGGACAGGATAATTCACCCCTCCACTTT | CASSLLGQDNSPLHF
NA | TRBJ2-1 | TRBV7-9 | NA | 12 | TGTGCCAGCTATACGTCCTACAATGAGCAGTTCTTC | CASYTSYNEQFF
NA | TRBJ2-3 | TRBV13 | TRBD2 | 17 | TGTGCCAGCAGCTTGGGACTAGCGGGGATCAGCACAGATACGCAGTATTTT | CASSLGLAGISTDTQYF
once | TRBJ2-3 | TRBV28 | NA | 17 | TGTGCCAGCAGTTTATTACCGGCCCAACAGACCACAGATACGCAGTATTTT | CASSLLPAQQTTDTQYF
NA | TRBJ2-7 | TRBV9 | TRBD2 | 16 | TGTGCCAGCAGCGTAGGGATACGGGAGGTCCCCTACGAGCAGTACTTC | CASSVGIREVPYEQYF
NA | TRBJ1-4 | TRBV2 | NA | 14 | TGTGCCAGCAGTGAAGCGATCGTTTATGAAAAACTGTTTTTT | CASSEAIVYEKLFF
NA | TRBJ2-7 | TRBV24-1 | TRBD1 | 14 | TGTGCCACCAGTGACCCCCGACAGGGCTACGAGCAGTACTTC | CATSDPRQGYEQYF
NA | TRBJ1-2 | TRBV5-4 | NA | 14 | TGTGCCAGCAGCTTGGAAGGTGGGGGCTATGGCTACACCTTC | CASSLEGGGYGYTF
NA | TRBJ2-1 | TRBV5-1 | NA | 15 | TGCGCCTGCAGCCCGACCCCAACAGGGAACAATGAGCAGTTCTTC | CACSPTPTGNNEQFF
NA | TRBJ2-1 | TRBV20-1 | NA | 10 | TGCAGTGCTAGTTACAATGAGCAGTTCTTC | CSASYNEQFF
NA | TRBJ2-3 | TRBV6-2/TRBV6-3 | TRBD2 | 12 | TGTGCCAGCAGTTTTGGCGGGGGAACGCAGTATTTT | CASSFGGGTQYF
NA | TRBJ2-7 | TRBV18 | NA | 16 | TGTGCCAGCTCCCCTACTACGGCAGGGGCGTCCTACGAGCAGTACTTC | CASSPTTAGASYEQYF
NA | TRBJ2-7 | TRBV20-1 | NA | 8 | TGCAGTGCTAGTGGGGGGTACTTC | CSASGGYF
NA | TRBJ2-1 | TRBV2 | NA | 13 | TGTGCCAGCAGTGACCTGACAGGAAATGAGCAGTTCTTC | CASSDLTGNEQFF
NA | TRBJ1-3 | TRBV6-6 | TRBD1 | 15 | TGTGCCAGCAGTTCCGCCGACAGGGCAGGAAACACCATATATTTT | CASSSADRAGNTIYF
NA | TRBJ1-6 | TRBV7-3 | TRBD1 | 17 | TGTGCCAGCAGCGCGGCTCCCGGGACAGGGTATAATTCACCCCTCCACTTT | CASSAAPGTGYNSPLHF
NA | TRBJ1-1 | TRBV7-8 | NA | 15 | TGTGCCAGCAGCTCCCCCCGAGCGGGGAACACTGAAGCTTTCTTT | CASSSPRAGNTEAFF
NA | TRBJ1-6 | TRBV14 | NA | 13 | TGTGCCAGCAGCCAAGTATTTGATTCACCCCTCCACTTT | CASSQVFDSPLHF
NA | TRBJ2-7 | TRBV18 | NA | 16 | TGTGCCAGCTCACCTCCCGACGGGAACAGGGACCACGAGCAGTACTTC | CASSPPDGNRDHEQYF
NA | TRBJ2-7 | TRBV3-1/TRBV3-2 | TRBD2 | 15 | TGTGCCAGCAGCCAAGAACTAGCGGGAGCCTACGAGCAGTACTTC | CASSQELAGAYEQYF
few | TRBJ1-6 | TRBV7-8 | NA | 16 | TGTGCCAGCAGCTTAGTGTCGGGATCCTATAATTCACCCCTCCACTTT | CASSLVSGSYNSPLHF
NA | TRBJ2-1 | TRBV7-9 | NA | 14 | TGTGCCAGCACCTTGGTCGCTACGGGGAATGAGCAGTTCTTC | CASTLVATGNEQFF
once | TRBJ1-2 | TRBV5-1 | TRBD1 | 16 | TGCGCCAGCAGCTTGGCTACAGGGGGAACTGACTATGGCTACACCTTC | CASSLATGGTDYGYTF
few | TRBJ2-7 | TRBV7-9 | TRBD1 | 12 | TGTGCCAGCAGCACAGGGGGCTACGAGCAGTACTTC | CASSTGGYEQYF
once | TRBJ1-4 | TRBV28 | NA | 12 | TGTGCCAGCAACCTGCTGGGGGAAAAACTGTTTTTT | CASNLLGEKLFF
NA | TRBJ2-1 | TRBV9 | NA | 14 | TGTGCCAGCAGCGAGAGACAGGCGAACAATGAGCAGTTCTTC | CASSERQANNEQFF
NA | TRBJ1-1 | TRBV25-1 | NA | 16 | TGTGCCAGCAGTGAATGGGACGGGAACATGAACACTGAAGCTTTCTTT | CASSEWDGNMNTEAFF
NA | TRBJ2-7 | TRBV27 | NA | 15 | TGTGCCAGCCGAAGACTCTCGGACAAGTCCTACGAGCAGTACTTC | CASRRLSDKSYEQYF
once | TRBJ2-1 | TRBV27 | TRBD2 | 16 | TGTGCCAGCAGTCTCCGGACTAGCGGGGAGAGGGATGAGCAGTTCTTC | CASSLRTSGERDEQFF
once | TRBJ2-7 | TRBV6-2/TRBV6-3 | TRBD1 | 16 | TGTGCCAGCAGTTCCGTAACGGGACAGGGGTTAGACGAGCAGTACTTC | CASSSVTGQGLDEQYF
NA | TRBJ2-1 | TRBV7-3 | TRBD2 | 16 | TGTGCCAGCAGCGTAATAGCGGGCCCCGATCGGAATGAGCAGTTCTTC | CASSVIAGPDRNEQFF
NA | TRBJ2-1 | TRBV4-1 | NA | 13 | TGCGCCAGCAGCCAAATTTCCTACAATGAGCAGTTCTTC | CASSQISYNEQFF
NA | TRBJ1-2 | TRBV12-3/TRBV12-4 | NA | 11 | TGTGCCAGCAGCGGGGGGACTGGCTACACCTTC | CASSGGTGYTF
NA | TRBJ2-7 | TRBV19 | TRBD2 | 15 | TGTGCCAGTAGCCTAGCGGGAGTATTACCCCACGAGCAGTACTTC | CASSLAGVLPHEQYF
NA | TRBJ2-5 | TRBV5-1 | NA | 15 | TGCGCCAGCAGCTTGGGGGACACTCTACAAGAGACCCAGTACTTC | CASSLGDTLQETQYF
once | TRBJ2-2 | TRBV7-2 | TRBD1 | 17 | TGTGCCAGCAGCTCAAGGCCCCAGGGGGCGAACACCGGGGAGCTGTTTTTT | CASSSRPQGANTGELFF
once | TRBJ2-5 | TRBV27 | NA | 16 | TGTGCCAGCAGTTTAGTAGGACGGCAATGGCAAGAGACCCAGTACTTC | CASSLVGRQWQETQYF
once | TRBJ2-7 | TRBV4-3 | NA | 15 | TGCGCCAGCAGCCAAGAAGGGCAGGGGACCTACGAGCAGTACTTC | CASSQEGQGTYEQYF
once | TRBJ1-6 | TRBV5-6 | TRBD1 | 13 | TGTGCCAGCAGCTACAGGGGCGATTCACCCCTCCACTTT | CASSYRGDSPLHF